This entry lists 29 T cell receptor beta chains sequenced from one sample in a study of CD8 T cells in ankylosing spondylitis. Whole-study findings and limits: Among TCR beta sequences, a motif of several highly homologous variants appeared characteristic of ankylosing spondylitis blood.

The antigens of these receptors remain unknown. TCRdb called the 5' RACE reads again in MiXCR, with one record for every CDR3 protein. The sample holds about 540,000 distinct CDR3 sequences, approximately 12% seen once. Specimen: blood, either unsorted or a sorted T cell fraction (not recorded which). The source is a male donor with ankylosing spondylitis.

This clonotype was seen a handful of times. The chain links TRBV4-2 to TRBJ2-3; D is perhaps TRBD2 (6 bases). CDR3 size: 13 residues. Trimming left V 5 bases short and J 4 bases short, with 10 bases between. From germline, CDR1 is LGHNA and CDR2 YNFKEQ. CDR3 nucleotides: TGTGCCAGCAGCTATTCTAGCGCAGATACGCAGTATTTT. This codes for CASSYSSADTQYF.

V gene TRBV15 combines with J gene TRBJ2-2; D gene uncertain. V was trimmed by 0 bases and J by 8 bases, leaving 1 base between them. The CDR3 loop spans 11 amino acids. CDR1 and CDR2 (germline): LNHNV, YYDKDF (reference sequence). The CDR3 DNA sequence: TGTGCCACCAGCAGAGAGGGGGAGCTGTTTTTT. This sequence encodes CATSREGELFF.

The rearrangement uses TRBV20-1 and TRBJ2-3; D is unresolved. The length of the CDR3 is 14 residues. Germline V CDR1 and CDR2: DFQATT, SNEGSKA (reference sequence). Trimming removed 3 bases from V and 4 bases from J, with 14 bases in between. This chain's CDR3 is CSASGQVAPDTQYF. The CDR3 DNA sequence: TGCAGTGCTAGTGGGCAGGTAGCTCCAGATACGCAGTATTTT.

This clonotype was observed a handful of times. The chain combines TRBV3-1 with TRBJ1-4, with a tentative D call TRBD1 (6 bases). The CDR3 has 18 residues. CDR1 and CDR2 (germline): LGHDT, YNNKEL (reference sequence). V dropped 5 bases and J dropped 0 bases, with 19 bases sitting between them. The CDR3 DNA follows: TGTGCCAGCAGCTACCAGGGGCGAGGGGCAACAACTAATGAAAAACTGTTTTTT. Residues: CASSYQGRGATTNEKLFF.

Many counts were recorded for this clonotype. The chain employs TRBV12-3 or TRBV12-4 and TRBJ2-1; the match to TRBD1 covers 7 bases. The CDR3 covers 14 residues. J was trimmed by 4 bases and V by 5 bases; bases with no gene match: 5. The CDR3 DNA sequence: TGTGCCAGCAGTCCGGACAGGCCGTACAATGAGCAGTTCTTC. Amino acids: CASSPDRPYNEQFF.

V and J are TRBV7-9 and TRBJ1-4, with D tentatively TRBD1 (6 bases). Per germline, CDR1 SEHNR and CDR2 FQNEAQ (reference sequence). V lost 5 bases and J lost 8, with 18 bases in between. The CDR3 has 15 amino acids. CDR3 residues: CASSPDRPVGEKLFF. The CDR3 region has the DNA TGTGCCAGCAGCCCCGACAGGCCGGTCGGGGAAAAACTGTTTTTT.

This clonotype has a handful of counts. This chain joins TRBV5-1 and TRBJ1-1; no definite D call. CDR1 is SGHRS and CDR2 is YFSETQ in the germline V gene. This CDR3 has 15 residues. Trimming took 0 bases from V and 5 from J, leaving 14 bases between them. The CDR3 nucleotides are TGCGCCAGCAGCTTGGCCAGAGACCCCGGGACTGAAGCTTTCTTT. Translating gives CASSLARDPGTEAFF.

This clonotype has only a few counts. The chain is built from TRBV28 and TRBJ2-7; weak D call: TRBD2 (5 bases). The V gene lost 6 bases and the J gene lost 3 bases, with 18 bases spanning the gap. Looked up from germline, CDR1 is MDHEN and CDR2 is SYDVKM. CDR3 size: 15 residues. CDR3 bases: TGTGCCAGCAGACCCAGCGGTCCAAAGATCTACGAGCAGTACGTC. Its translation: CASRPSGPKIYEQYV.

This clonotype was counted only a few times. The chain employs TRBV29-1 and TRBJ2-3, with 7 bases aligning to TRBD1. The CDR3 contains 17 residues. Germline loops: CDR1 SQVTM, CDR2 ANQGSEA. The V segment lost 0 bases and the J segment 2 bases; nucleotides outside the gene matches: 11. CDR3 sequence reads: CSVEEFAPGQFTDTQYF. The DNA for the CDR3 is TGCAGCGTTGAAGAATTTGCTCCGGGACAGTTCACAGATACGCAGTATTTT.

The chain recombines TRBV18 with TRBJ2-5; the match to TRBD2 covers 10 bases. The CDR3 is 15 amino acids. Germline loops: CDR1 KGHSH, CDR2 LQKENI. V gave up 4 bases and J gave up 3 bases; unmatched junction bases: 5. The CDR3 bases are TGTGCCAGCTCACGTAGCGGGAGGAACGAAGAGACCCAGTACTTC. It encodes CASSRSGRNEETQYF.

This clonotype was counted only a few times. This sequence joins TRBV20-1 and TRBJ2-1; D not resolved. V lost 5 bases and J 0 bases, leaving 14 bases between the germline ends. Germline loops: CDR1 DFQATT, CDR2 SNEGSKA (reference sequence). CDR3 length equals 15 residues. Here the CDR3 reads CSAPDFLSSYNEQFF. The CDR3 DNA reads TGCAGTGCTCCCGACTTTCTGAGCTCCTACAATGAGCAGTTCTTC.

This clonotype was counted at least ten times. The CDR3 protein is CASSMGQGAGELFF. CDR3 DNA: TGTGCCAGTAGTATGGGACAGGGGGCCGGGGAGCTGTTTTTT. The rearrangement uses TRBV19 and TRBJ2-2; 11 positions agree with TRBD1. From germline, CDR1 is LNHDA and CDR2 SQIVND (reference sequence). The CDR3 consists of 14 residues. J was trimmed by 6 bases and V by 3 bases; bases with no gene match: 0.

The genes are TRBV5-1 and TRBJ2-1, with D possibly being TRBD1 or TRBD2 (5 bases each). CDR1 and CDR2 from the germline V gene are SGHRS and YFSETQ. The ends were cut back, 1 base at V and 8 bases at J, with 19 bases in the middle. The CDR3 totals 16 residues. DNA of the CDR3: TGCGCCAGCAGCTTGCGAGGGGAGCCACGATTGGATGAGCAGTTCTTC. Its translation is CASSLRGEPRLDEQFF.

This clonotype turned up a few times. This chain uses TRBV2 with TRBJ2-1; D not certain. V lost 6 bases and J lost 1, with 10 bases in between. The CDR3 is 14 amino acids. Germline V gene lookup returns CDR1 SNHLY and CDR2 FYNNEI. The CDR3 nucleotides read TGTGCCAGCAGCGGTTCGGTTTCCTACAATGAGCAGTTCTTC. It encodes CASSGSVSYNEQFF.

This clonotype turned up a few times. V gene TRBV12-3 or TRBV12-4 combines with J gene TRBJ1-5; no reliable D call. V was clipped by 5 bases and J by 0 bases, with 17 bases between them. CDR3 length: 17 amino acids. The CDR3 DNA follows: TGTGCCAGCAGTGCTTCTATAGTAGGAGTTAGCAATCAGCCCCAGCATTTT. Translated, it gives CASSASIVGVSNQPQHF.

This clonotype has more than one count but fewer than ten. The chain is built from TRBV5-1 and TRBJ1-1; 9 bases fit TRBD1. Trimming took 4 bases from V and 5 from J; bases not matched to a gene: 9. The CDR3 spans 15 residues. CDR1 is SGHRS, CDR2 YFSETQ, per germline. CDR3 sequence (DNA): TGCGCCAGCAGCGGGGGAAATGGACAGGGGACTGAAGCTTTCTTT. Translating it yields CASSGGNGQGTEAFF.

The table lists this clonotype with many counts. The CDR3 loop is CASSPNTGELFF. The CDR3 coding sequence is TGTGCCAGCAGTCCCAACACCGGGGAGCTGTTTTTT. This chain joins TRBV12-3 or TRBV12-4 and TRBJ2-2, with no clear D. Trimming cost V 5 bases and J 2 bases, with 3 bases left between them. This CDR3 comprises 12 residues.

This clonotype was seen a handful of times. This CDR3 reads CASSTTVLFGYAPGELFF. The CDR3 bases are TGTGCCAGCAGTACGACAGTCTTATTCGGCTATGCCCCGGGGGAGCTGTTTTTT. The chain carries TRBV12-3 or TRBV12-4 and TRBJ2-2; tentatively, D is TRBD1 (5 bases). The CDR3 totals 18 residues. V lost 5 bases to trimming and J lost 8 bases, with 27 bases between them.

This clonotype has just a few counts. The chain joins TRBV7-9 to TRBJ2-3; D is possibly TRBD2 (6 bases). The germline gives CDR1 SEHNR, CDR2 FQNEAQ (reference sequence). The V end was cut by 2 bases, the J end by 3 bases, with 15 bases between. The CDR3 runs 16 residues. CDR3 DNA sequence: TGTGCCAGCAGCTTACAGGGAGGTTTTTCTACAGATACGCAGTATTTT. Translated: CASSLQGGFSTDTQYF.

V and J are TRBV12-3 or TRBV12-4 and TRBJ1-2; D uncertain. V was pared by 6 bases and J by 11 bases, with 4 bases between. The CDR3 is 8 amino acids. Here the CDR3 DNA reads TGTGCCAGCAGACTTTACACCTTC. Protein: CASRLYTF.

The chain is built from TRBV30 and TRBJ2-1; D remains unclear. Germline-derived CDR1 and CDR2 are GTSNPN and SVGIG (reference sequence). CDR3 size: 11 residues. Trimming pared 3 bases from V and 5 bases from J, leaving 5 bases between. The CDR3 nucleotides read TGTGCCTGGAGACAAAACAATGAGCAGTTCTTC. Translated, it gives CAWRQNNEQFF.

This chain uses TRBV12-3 or TRBV12-4 with TRBJ2-3; TRBD2 is a possible D gene (5 bases). This CDR3 region has 14 residues. The V and J ends lost 6 bases and 0 bases respectively, with 10 bases between them. The CDR3 nucleotides are TGTGCCAGCAGGAGAGGACTTAGCACAGATACGCAGTATTTT. It codes for CASRRGLSTDTQYF.

This clonotype was recorded many times. The chain is built from TRBV11-2 and TRBJ2-2; TRBD2 is a possible D gene (6 bases). The CDR3 covers 16 residues. Between the trimmed V and J ends, which lost 6 bases and 0 bases, there was a span of 14 bases. The V gene's germline CDR1 is SGHAT and CDR2 FQNNGV. CDR3 nucleotides: TGTGCCAGCAGTAGGAGGGCGGGCGCGAACACCGGGGAGCTGTTTTTT. This gives the protein CASSRRAGANTGELFF.

The rearrangement joins TRBV28 to TRBJ2-7; 8 bases map to TRBD1. The end of the DNA aligns better with TRBJ2-1, so the J call may be wrong. In germline, CDR1 is MDHEN, CDR2 SYDVKM. The CDR3 sequence is 14 residues long. The CDR3 coding sequence is TGTGCCAGCAGGCACATCGACAGGGGCTACGAGCAGTTCTTC. Translation: CASRHIDRGYEQFF.

This rearrangement joins TRBV7-9 to TRBJ1-2; 7 bases map to TRBD1. J was trimmed by 4 bases and V by 6 bases; bases with no gene match: 2. The germline V gene encodes CDR1 SEHNR and CDR2 FQNEAQ (reference sequence). CDR3 size: 12 residues. The CDR3 sequence: CASRGQVYGYTF. DNA for the CDR3: TGTGCCAGCAGAGGACAGGTCTATGGCTACACCTTC.

This clonotype was seen at least ten times. The rearrangement uses TRBV24-1 and TRBJ1-1; D is unclear. Trimming left V 2 bases short and J 5 bases short, with 8 bases between. Germline CDR1 is KGHDR and CDR2 is SFDVKD. CDR3 length: 13 residues. This chain's CDR3 is CATSDYGRTEAFF. In DNA, the CDR3 is TGTGCCACCAGTGATTATGGTCGGACTGAAGCTTTCTTT.

This clonotype was seen many times. The chain recombines TRBV12-3 or TRBV12-4 with TRBJ1-5, with 7 bases that match TRBD1. With 0 bases clipped from V and 2 bases from J, the junction kept 1 base outside the gene matches. The CDR3 covers 15 residues. This CDR3 reads CASSLAGTGNQPQHF. The CDR3 nucleotides read TGTGCCAGCAGTTTAGCCGGGACAGGCAATCAGCCCCAGCATTTT.

The J gene is TRBJ2-4, the V gene TRBV11-3, with 7 bases that match TRBD1. The ends lost 2 bases at V and 12 bases at J; junction bases unmatched: 13. CDR1 and CDR2 (germline): SGHNT, YENEEA. CDR3 size: 15 residues. The CDR3 region has the DNA TGTGCCAGCAGCTTAAGACAGGGCGATGTTCGATATCAGTACTTC. Translating it yields CASSLRQGDVRYQYF.

The chain uses TRBV20-1 and TRBJ2-5; 7 positions agree with TRBD2. The CDR3 contains 15 residues. Trimming took 3 bases from V and 7 from J; bases not matched to a gene: 14. CDR1 is DFQATT and CDR2 is SNEGSKA in the germline V gene (reference sequence). The CDR3 reads CSASPIEGGALTQYF. Written as DNA, the CDR3 is TGCAGTGCTAGTCCAATCGAGGGAGGGGCCCTGACCCAGTACTTC.